These T cell receptor beta chains were read from a single sample in a study of radiation and T cells in renal cell carcinoma. Some clones are missing from TCRdb's copy, which holds only in-frame ones; the method was immunoSEQ multiplex PCR. This table has approximately 100,000 clones, 86% appearing once. The input for sequencing was blood, taken from a patient whose treatment included radiotherapy and nephrectomy. Receptors were obtained from a middle-aged man with renal cell carcinoma. Both conserved end residues are part of each CDR3. The D gene is left open where the match is weak. For some rows the clone size is stated as once, few or many, or as a class when expanded; others skip it.

V: TRBV7-2; D: -; size: -; J: TRBJ1-1; CDR3: CASSPGAANTEAFF; DNA: TGTGCCAGCAGCCCGGGCGCAGCGAACACTGAAGCTTTCTTT
V: TRBV5-1; D: TRBD1; size: -; J: TRBJ1-2; CDR3: CASSLAGQDYGYTF; DNA: TGCGCCAGCAGCTTGGCGGGACAGGACTATGGCTACACCTTC
V: TRBV5-1; D: -; size: -; J: TRBJ1-3; CDR3: CASAPISSGNTIYF; DNA: TGCGCCAGTGCTCCCATAAGCTCTGGAAACACCATATATTTT
V: TRBV5-8; D: -; size: -; J: TRBJ2-3; CDR3: CASSSGQVGDTQYF; DNA: TGTGCCAGCAGCTCGGGGCAGGTGGGAGATACGCAGTATTTT
V: TRBV27; D: TRBD1; size: -; J: TRBJ1-2; CDR3: CASSLRQGYGYTF; DNA: TGTGCCAGCAGTTTAAGACAGGGTTATGGCTACACCTTC
V: TRBV6-6; D: TRBD1; size: -; J: TRBJ2-3; CDR3: CASSYGTGDTQYF; DNA: TGTGCCAGCAGTTACGGGACAGGAGATACGCAGTATTTT
V: TRBV29-1; D: TRBD2; size: -; J: TRBJ2-1; CDR3: CSAISPIAGIYNEQFF; DNA: TGCAGCGCCATAAGTCCCATAGCGGGGATTTACAATGAGCAGTTCTTC
V: TRBV5-4; D: TRBD1; size: -; J: TRBJ2-3; CDR3: CASSSPGQQTDTQYF; DNA: TGTGCCAGCAGCTCTCCGGGACAGCAGACAGATACGCAGTATTTT
V: TRBV6-6; D: TRBD2; size: -; J: TRBJ2-1; CDR3: CASRMGLAGGDEQFF; DNA: TGTGCCAGCAGAATGGGACTAGCGGGAGGGGATGAGCAGTTCTTC
V: TRBV10-2; D: TRBD2; size: -; J: TRBJ2-7; CDR3: CASRSGRVTYEQYF; DNA: TGCGCCAGCAGAAGCGGGAGGGTTACCTACGAGCAGTACTTC
V: TRBV27; D: TRBD1; size: -; J: TRBJ2-5; CDR3: CASSRNTGAGGETQYF; DNA: TGTGCCAGCAGTCGTAATACAGGGGCTGGGGGAGAGACCCAGTACTTC
V: TRBV6-1; D: -; size: -; J: TRBJ2-3; CDR3: CASSDRARTSQYF; DNA: TGTGCCAGCAGTGACCGGGCCCGGACGTCGCAGTATTTT
V: TRBV29-1; D: TRBD2; size: -; J: TRBJ2-5; CDR3: CSVLVAGLNQETQYF; DNA: TGCAGCGTTTTGGTAGCGGGGCTTAACCAAGAGACCCAGTACTTC
V: TRBV2; D: -; size: few; J: TRBJ2-5; CDR3: CASRDAETQYF; DNA: TGTGCCAGTCGGGACGCCGAGACCCAGTACTTC
V: TRBV27; D: -; size: -; J: TRBJ2-2; CDR3: CASSWGGELFF; DNA: TGTGCCAGCAGTTGGGGCGGGGAGCTGTTTTTT
V: TRBV21-1; D: -; size: -; J: TRBJ1-2; CDR3: CASIRDSDNYGYTF; DNA: TGTGCCAGTATCCGAGACAGCGATAACTATGGCTACACCTTC
V: TRBV21-1; D: -; size: -; J: TRBJ2-1; CDR3: CASSKAHRKLYNLKGVGSYNEQFF; DNA: TGTGCCAGCAGCAAAGCGCACAGGAAGCTCTATAACCTCAAAGGGGTGGGTTCCTACAATGAGCAGTTCTTC
V: TRBV5-4; D: -; size: -; J: TRBJ2-3; CDR3: CASSLGTLNTDTQYF; DNA: TGTGCCAGCAGCTTGGGGACTCTCAACACAGATACGCAGTATTTT
V: TRBV30; D: TRBD1; size: -; J: TRBJ1-1; CDR3: CAWSIIHRGTEAFF; DNA: TGTGCCTGGAGTATTATCCACAGGGGGACTGAAGCTTTCTTT
V: TRBV28; D: TRBD1; size: -; J: TRBJ1-5; CDR3: CASSPDREVQPQHF; DNA: TGTGCCAGCAGCCCTGACAGGGAAGTTCAGCCCCAGCATTTT
V: TRBV6-6; D: TRBD1; size: -; J: TRBJ1-4; CDR3: CASSSTGGNEKLFF; DNA: TGTGCCAGCAGTTCGACAGGGGGAAATGAAAAACTGTTTTTT
V: TRBV28; D: TRBD1; size: -; J: TRBJ2-7; CDR3: CASSDMGQGGYEQYF; DNA: TGTGCCAGCAGTGACATGGGACAGGGGGGCTACGAGCAGTACTTC
V: TRBV5-1; D: -; size: -; J: TRBJ2-5; CDR3: CASSQLSQETQYF; DNA: TGCGCCAGCAGCCAACTATCTCAAGAGACCCAGTACTTC
V: TRBV25-1; D: -; size: -; J: TRBJ2-5; CDR3: CASSEGAWSGVRETQYF; DNA: TGTGCCAGCAGTGAAGGGGCTTGGTCAGGGGTCCGCGAGACCCAGTACTTC
V: TRBV10-3; D: TRBD2; size: once; J: TRBJ2-1; CDR3: CAISSSRSSGSYNEQFF; DNA: TGTGCCATCAGTAGCTCCCGGTCTAGCGGTTCCTACAATGAGCAGTTCTTC
V: TRBV10-3; D: TRBD1; size: -; J: TRBJ2-1; CDR3: CAISEQTGSYNEQFF; DNA: TGTGCCATCAGTGAGCAGACAGGGTCCTACAATGAGCAGTTCTTC
V: TRBV28; D: -; size: -; J: TRBJ1-1; CDR3: CASSFLGQAFF; DNA: TGTGCCAGCAGTTTTCTGGGGCAAGCTTTCTTT
V: TRBV2; D: TRBD1; size: -; J: TRBJ1-6; CDR3: CASSDRDRVHSPLHF; DNA: TGTGCCAGCAGTGACCGGGACAGGGTACATTCACCCCTCCACTTT
V: TRBV5-4; D: -; size: -; J: TRBJ1-6; CDR3: CASSWGTSHSPLHF; DNA: TGTGCCAGCAGCTGGGGGACATCCCATTCACCCCTCCACTTT
V: TRBV2; D: -; size: once; J: TRBJ1-2; CDR3: CASSDLSGFGGYTF; DNA: TGTGCCAGCAGCGACCTCTCAGGGTTTGGTGGCTACACCTTC
V: TRBV13; D: TRBD1; size: -; J: TRBJ2-1; CDR3: CASSLTGTGDNEQFF; DNA: TGTGCCAGCAGCCTCACCGGGACAGGGGACAATGAGCAGTTCTTC
V: TRBV6-5; D: -; size: -; J: TRBJ2-1; CDR3: CASSFRQVSKNEQFF; DNA: TGTGCCAGCAGTTTTCGACAGGTGTCTAAAAATGAGCAGTTCTTC
V: TRBV9; D: -; size: -; J: TRBJ2-3; CDR3: CASSARQGHSSPQYF; DNA: TGTGCCAGCAGCGCCAGGCAGGGGCACTCTTCGCCGCAGTATTTT
V: TRBV19; D: -; size: -; J: TRBJ1-1; CDR3: CASNVGRGVTEAFF; DNA: TGTGCCAGTAATGTTGGCAGGGGTGTCACTGAAGCTTTCTTT
V: TRBV5-1; D: -; size: -; J: TRBJ2-3; CDR3: CASRWDADTQYF; DNA: TGCGCCAGCAGATGGGACGCAGATACGCAGTATTTT
V: TRBV15; D: -; size: -; J: TRBJ1-2; CDR3: CATSRDWDAGDYGYTF; DNA: TGTGCCACCAGCAGAGATTGGGACGCCGGGGACTATGGCTACACCTTC
V: TRBV7-8; D: -; size: -; J: TRBJ1-5; CDR3: CASSLHQGPSQPQHF; DNA: TGTGCCAGCAGCCTCCATCAAGGGCCCAGCCAGCCCCAGCATTTT
V: TRBV9; D: TRBD1; size: -; J: TRBJ2-5; CDR3: CASSHGQGQETQYF; DNA: TGTGCCAGCAGCCACGGACAGGGTCAAGAGACCCAGTACTTC
V: TRBV7-2; D: TRBD2; size: once; J: TRBJ2-2; CDR3: CASSLLTGLVVTGELFF; DNA: TGTGCCAGCAGCTTACTTACGGGACTAGTGGTCACCGGGGAGCTGTTTTTT
V: TRBV28; D: -; size: -; J: TRBJ2-7; CDR3: CASSLTGYEQYF; DNA: TGTGCCAGCAGTTTAACAGGGTACGAGCAGTACTTC
V: TRBV2; D: TRBD2; size: -; J: TRBJ2-7; CDR3: CASTPSPAGSSYEQYF; DNA: TGTGCCAGCACCCCGTCCCCAGCGGGGAGCTCCTACGAGCAGTACTTC
V: TRBV2; D: TRBD1; size: few; J: TRBJ1-6; CDR3: CASSERGQGNSPLHF; DNA: TGTGCCAGCAGTGAACGGGGACAGGGCAATTCACCCCTCCACTTT